The subject of this entry is one TCR beta chain. Its antigen is undetermined. This CDR3 has 14 residues. The V gene's germline CDR1 is SGHRS and CDR2 YFSETQ. With 2 bases clipped from V and 4 bases from J, the junction kept 4 bases outside the gene matches. TCRdb keeps only in-frame clones here, not all; method: immunoSEQ multiplex PCR. The sample lists around 94,000 clones, under 95% occurring once. The data derive from a study of OX40 agonist ivuxolimab in advanced cancers. Turning to the study itself: The treatment was a fully human IgG2 OX40 agonist, ivuxolimab. Aged roughly 23 to 79 with a mean of around 60 years, they were less than 90% male. Study-wide points: Among patients with partial responses at 0.1-3.0 mg/kg, clonal expansion was among the lowest. CD8+ T cells showed, on average, more clonal expansion than CD4+ cells.

This specimen was CD4+ or CD8+ T cells sorted from blood, taken in a trial of the OX40 agonist ivuxolimab. The receptor was derived from an adult with an advanced solid tumor such as melanoma, head and neck, liver or kidney cancer. The chain employs TRBV5-1 and TRBJ2-7; 9 bases line up with TRBD2. The CDR3 spells CASSLGGRVYEQYF. Here the CDR3 DNA reads TGCGCCAGCAGCTTAGGCGGGAGGGTTTACGAGCAGTACTTC.